Presented here are 28 T cell receptor beta chains from one specimen sequenced in a study of cytomegalovirus exposure and HLA in healthy donors (dated by TCRdb to 2016 to 2017). The library was built by means of the immunoSEQ multiplex PCR assay. A mixture of 60 forward primers for TCR Vbeta segments and 13 reverse primers for TCR Jbeta segments was used in the multiplex PCR. TCRdb provides this immuneACCESS table in a form limited to in-frame rearrangements. Some clones are lacking; in checked studies, under half of them reflect an unresolved V gene, and why the rest are absent is not known. Recorded for this sample are 140,000 to 150,000 clones; roughly 79% of them occurred a single time. The ten biggest clones cover around 10% of the sample. Sequencing was performed on PBMCs. Every receptor here comes from a woman aged 55-70 years in good health and CMV-seropositive.

For this clone: An end of the junction differs from the germline gene, which may be a read error. The identical CDR3 is also encoded by other nucleotide sequences in the sample. CDR3 in amino acids: CASSQGQGSQETQYF. The CDR3 DNA follows: TGTGCTAGCAGCCAAGGTCAGGGCTCCCAAGAGACCCAGTACTTC. This chain connects TRBV7-8 to TRBJ2-5, with D possibly matching TRBD1 (5 bases). This CDR3 region has 15 residues. Germline V gene lookup returns CDR1 SGHVS and CDR2 FQNEAQ.

A word on this clone: The same CDR3 is also encoded by other DNA sequences in this sample. V gene TRBV5-4 combines with J gene TRBJ2-7; 8 bases fit TRBD2. CDR3 size: 15 residues. The V gene end was trimmed by 5 bases and the J gene end by 3 bases; junction bases not matched to a gene: 10. The germline V gene has CDR1 SGHNT and CDR2 YYREEE (reference sequence). The CDR3 nucleotides are TGTGCCAGCAGTTCGACGACTAGCGCCTACTACGAGCAGTACTTC. Translated: CASSSTTSAYYEQYF.

The table lists this clone with a count of one. The V gene is TRBV27, the J gene TRBJ2-1; 12 bases are a match to TRBD2. With V trimmed by 6 bases and J by 6 bases, 6 bases remained unmatched. The CDR3 spans 15 residues. Germline loops: CDR1 MNHEY, CDR2 SMNVEV (reference sequence). CDR3 region: CASRYGLAGFNEQFF. CDR3 sequence (DNA): TGTGCCAGCAGATACGGACTAGCGGGATTCAATGAGCAGTTCTTC.

V and J are TRBV27 and TRBJ2-2; unclear D gene. V was trimmed by 5 bases and J by 9 bases, leaving 10 bases between them. Germline lookup yields CDR1 MNHEY and CDR2 SMNVEV (reference sequence). This CDR3 region has 12 residues. The CDR3 DNA follows: TGTGCCAGCAGTGATAACTCCCGGGAGCTGTTTTTT. It encodes CASSDNSRELFF.

The chain is built from TRBV11-3 and TRBJ2-1; D is ambiguous. Germline-derived CDR1 and CDR2 are SGHNT and YENEEA. The CDR3 totals 12 residues. V lost 5 bases to trimming and J lost 7 bases, with 9 bases between them. CDR3 nucleotide sequence: TGTGCCAGCAGCGTAACTTTGAATGAGCAGTTCTTC. Its protein product is CASSVTLNEQFF.

This clone was seen only once. The chain couples TRBV2 to TRBJ1-4; 12 bases agree with TRBD1. The CDR3 has 15 residues. V shed 6 bases, J shed 6 bases, and the junction held 5 bases outside the gene matches. CDR1 and CDR2 (germline): SNHLY, FYNNEI. CDR3 nucleotides: TGTGCCAGCAGGGGACAGGGGGCGTTGGATGAAAAACTGTTTTTT. The encoded protein is CASRGQGALDEKLFF.

This chain links TRBV5-4 with TRBJ2-1; D uncertain. CDR1 is SGHNT and CDR2 is YYREEE in the germline V gene (reference sequence). With 0 bases removed from V and 10 bases from J, the gap between germline ends came to 11 bases. The CDR3 has 13 amino acids. This chain's CDR3 is CASSLEIASEQFF. The CDR3 DNA reads as TGTGCCAGCAGCTTGGAAATAGCCTCCGAGCAGTTCTTC. Filled out from reference TRBV5-4 and TRBJ2-1, the complete variable domain reads ETGVTQSPTHLIKTRGQQVTLRCSSQSGHNTVSWYQQALGQGPQFIFQYYREEENGRGNFPPRFSGLQFPNYSSELNVNALELDDSALYLCASSLEIASEQFFGPGTRLTVL.

This chain uses TRBV4-3 with TRBJ1-5; D is ambiguous. Germline V CDR1 and CDR2: LGHNA, YSLEER. CDR3 length: 14 residues. V was cut by 0 bases and J by 4 bases, with 7 bases left in between. In nucleotides, the CDR3 is TGCGCCAGCAGCCAAGACCCCAGAAATCAGCCCCAGCATTTT. Translation gives CASSQDPRNQPQHF.

The chain joins TRBV29-1 to TRBJ2-1; TRBD1 matches 10 bases. Germline assignment: CDR1 SQVTM and CDR2 ANQGSEA. The CDR3 extends over 14 amino acids. Unmatched junction bases numbered 8, after V lost 6 bases and J lost 6 bases. This chain's CDR3 is CSVDDRGRGNEQFF. Here the CDR3 DNA reads TGCAGCGTGGATGACAGGGGGCGCGGCAATGAGCAGTTCTTC.

The rearrangement uses TRBV30 and TRBJ1-5; D may be TRBD1 (5 bases). This CDR3 region has 13 residues. V lost 2 bases and J 2 bases, leaving 7 bases between the germline ends. Germline assignment: CDR1 GTSNPN and CDR2 SVGIG (reference sequence). The CDR3 bases are TGTGCCTGGAGTATACAGGGCAATCAGCCCCAGCATTTT. This encodes CAWSIQGNQPQHF.

The rearrangement uses TRBV6-5 and TRBJ2-1, with TRBD2 matching over 13 bases. Germline-derived CDR1 and CDR2 are MNHEY and SVGAGI. The CDR3 has 16 residues. With 4 bases clipped from V and 5 bases from J, the junction kept 5 bases outside the gene matches. This chain's CDR3 is CASSSTSGRANNEQFF. The CDR3 DNA sequence: TGTGCCAGCAGTTCAACTAGCGGGAGGGCTAACAATGAGCAGTTCTTC.

This chain links TRBV14 with TRBJ2-7; 11 bases are shared with TRBD2. The length of the CDR3 is 17 residues. CDR1 is SGHDN, CDR2 FVKESK, per germline. Trimming removed 4 bases from V and 5 bases from J; junction bases left unmatched: 13. The CDR3 sequence: CASSPPSRLAGKDEQYF. Here the CDR3 DNA reads TGTGCCAGCAGCCCCCCGTCCCGACTAGCGGGGAAAGACGAGCAGTACTTC.

The chain is built from TRBV5-1 and TRBJ1-1; unclear D gene. V dropped 7 bases and J dropped 0 bases, with 7 bases sitting between them. The CDR3 sequence is 12 residues long. The germline V gene has CDR1 SGHRS and CDR2 YFSETQ. CDR3 sequence reads: CASRGVNTEAFF. CDR3 sequence (DNA): TGCGCCAGCCGAGGCGTGAACACTGAAGCTTTCTTT.

This chain uses TRBV18 with TRBJ2-3; 12 positions match TRBD2. The J segment lost 4 bases and the V segment lost 2 bases, leaving 7 bases of the junction unmatched. Germline V gene sequence: CDR1 KGHSH, CDR2 LQKENI. The CDR3 spans 17 residues. In nucleotides, the CDR3 is TGTGCCAGCTCACCAACCGGGACTAGCGGGCGCGCAGATACGCAGTATTTT. Its translation: CASSPTGTSGRADTQYF.

A few counts support this clone. The genes are TRBV30 and TRBJ1-4; TRBD1 aligns across 8 bases. V trimming: 0 bases; J trimming: 8 bases; junction bases outside the gene matches: 8. Per germline, CDR1 GTSNPN and CDR2 SVGIG (reference sequence). CDR3 length equals 15 residues. The CDR3, as DNA: TGTGCCTGGAGTGTACGGGGACAGGTGGGCGAAAAACTGTTTTTT. Protein sequence: CAWSVRGQVGEKLFF.

The rearrangement uses TRBV13 and TRBJ2-2; 9 bases fit TRBD2. The CDR3 is 15 residues long. The trim removed 4 bases at V and 2 bases at J, leaving 2 bases unmatched. Germline V gene sequence: CDR1 PRHDT, CDR2 FYEKMQ (reference sequence). The CDR3 region is CASSSGLANTGELFF. The CDR3 region has the DNA TGTGCCAGCAGCTCGGGACTAGCTAACACCGGGGAGCTGTTTTTT. Full variable domain (missing parts from reference TRBV13 and TRBJ2-2): AAGVIQSPRHLIKEKRETATLKCYPIPRHDTVYWYQQGPGQDPQFLISFYEKMQSDKGSIPDRFSAQQFSDYHSELNMSSLELGDSALYFCASSSGLANTGELFFGEGSRLTVL.

This rearrangement joins TRBV7-2 to TRBJ1-2; TRBD1 matches at 8 bases. V shed 2 bases, J shed 6 bases, and the junction held 8 bases outside the gene matches. The CDR3 runs to 15 residues. Germline assignment: CDR1 SGHTA and CDR2 FQGNSA. The CDR3 sequence is CASSLFTDRANGYTF. CDR3 bases: TGTGCCAGCAGCTTATTTACGGACAGGGCTAATGGCTACACCTTC.

This clone was seen a single time. The chain recombines TRBV7-2 with TRBJ1-1; D gene uncertain. V was clipped by 5 bases and J by 1 base, with 11 bases between them. Per germline, CDR1 SGHTA and CDR2 FQGNSA. The CDR3 runs to 14 residues. CDR3 DNA: TGTGCCAGCAGCCCGAGGGCGGGGAACACTGAAGCTTTCTTT. Its translation is CASSPRAGNTEAFF. Variable domain in full (rest from reference TRBV7-2 and TRBJ1-1): GAGVSQSPSNKVTEKGKDVELRCDPISGHTALYWYRQSLGQGLEFLIYFQGNSAPDKSGLPSDRFSAERTGGSVSTLTIQRTQQEDSAVYLCASSPRAGNTEAFFGQGTRLTVV.

This rearrangement joins TRBV19 to TRBJ2-7, with a tentative D call TRBD1 (6 bases). The germline V gene encodes CDR1 LNHDA and CDR2 SQIVND (reference sequence). This CDR3 has 14 residues. Between the trimmed V and J ends, which lost 7 bases and 2 bases, there was a span of 15 bases. CDR3 sequence reads: CASTRRDNPYEQYF. CDR3 nucleotides: TGTGCCAGTACCCGTCGGGACAACCCCTACGAGCAGTACTTC.

This chain uses TRBV19 with TRBJ1-1; unclear D gene. The CDR3 sequence is 13 residues long. V shed 1 base and J shed 12 bases, with 15 bases lying between them. Germline CDR1 reads LNHDA; CDR2 reads SQIVND (reference sequence). In DNA form, the CDR3 reads TGTGCCAGTAGTATAGGCGGCATTACGGAGACTTTCTTT. This encodes CASSIGGITETFF.

The chain has TRBV28 and TRBJ1-5; no clear D. The CDR3 contains 15 residues. Per germline, CDR1 MDHEN and CDR2 SYDVKM. V lost 3 bases and J 5 bases, leaving 14 bases between the germline ends. The CDR3 nucleotides read TGTGCCAGCAGTTTCAAGGGAGCGGCGGATCAGCCCCAGCATTTT. Its protein is CASSFKGAADQPQHF.

The chain carries TRBV10-3 and TRBJ2-7, with a weak D call TRBD2 (6 bases). Trimming removed 3 bases from V and 3 bases from J, with 18 bases in between. The CDR3 is 16 amino acids. The germline CDR1 and CDR2 sequences are ENHRY and SYGVKD. This chain's CDR3 is CAISEFRLVGSYEQYF. The DNA of the CDR3 is TGTGCCATCAGTGAATTCCGACTAGTGGGCAGCTACGAGCAGTACTTC.

This clone was found once. This chain uses TRBV30 with TRBJ1-2; 8 bases agree with TRBD1. Germline CDR1 is GTSNPN and CDR2 is SVGIG (reference sequence). Trimming cost V 2 bases and J 8 bases; bases outside gene matches: 7. The CDR3 runs to 13 residues. The CDR3 here is CAWSFQGARGYTF. CDR3 coding DNA: TGTGCCTGGAGTTTTCAGGGGGCCAGAGGCTACACCTTC.

The gene calls are TRBV6-5 and TRBJ1-1, with 7 nucleotides matching TRBD1. Germline CDR1 reads MNHEY; CDR2 reads SVGAGI. J lost 4 bases, V lost 0 bases, and 5 bases had no gene match. There are 15 residues in the CDR3. The DNA of the CDR3 is TGTGCCAGCAGTTACTCACAGGGGATGGTCACTGAAGCTTTCTTT. This translates into CASSYSQGMVTEAFF.

This clone was picked up a small number of times. The chain recombines TRBV7-9 with TRBJ2-1; 12 bases agree with TRBD2. The junction had 7 bases not matched to a gene; V was cut back by 5 bases and J by 14 bases. The germline gives CDR1 SEHNR, CDR2 FQNEAQ (reference sequence). The CDR3 is 13 residues long. The CDR3 DNA reads as TGTGCCAGCAGCCCGAGACTAGCGGGAGAAAAGTTCTTC. Encoded protein: CASSPRLAGEKFF.

This clone was counted a few times. This chain connects TRBV18 to TRBJ1-4, with 9 bases fitting TRBD1. Germline lookup yields CDR1 KGHSH and CDR2 LQKENI. The J segment lost 7 bases and the V segment lost 6 bases, leaving 3 bases of the junction unmatched. CDR3 length equals 13 residues. CDR3 region: CASSGDRAEKLFF. CDR3 DNA sequence: TGTGCCAGCTCTGGGGACAGGGCTGAAAAACTGTTTTTT.

The CDR3 sequence: CASSSDLGQPQHF. The CDR3 DNA sequence: TGTGCCAGCAGTTCCGACCTGGGCCAGCCCCAGCATTTT. The chain employs TRBV2 and TRBJ1-5; D gene uncertain. In germline, CDR1 is SNHLY, CDR2 FYNNEI. V was cut by 5 bases and J by 7 bases, with 12 bases left in between. This CDR3 has 13 amino acids.

This clone has a handful of counts. The J gene is TRBJ1-2, the V gene TRBV7-3; D is unresolved. V was clipped by 5 bases and J by 4 bases, with 23 bases between them. This CDR3 comprises 17 residues. CDR1 and CDR2 (germline): SGHTA, FQGTGA. Here the CDR3 reads CASSPTPGRVGGYGYTF. The DNA of the CDR3 is TGTGCCAGCAGCCCCACCCCGGGAAGGGTTGGCGGCTATGGCTACACCTTC.